The T cell receptor (beta chain) described here comes from a study of long-term antiretroviral therapy in people with HIV. The assay, immunoSEQ v3.0, was run at survey level. Some clones are missing from TCRdb's copy, which holds only in-frame ones; the method was immunoSEQ multiplex PCR. The data hold about 50,000 clones, with approximately 79% observed a single time. From germline, CDR1 is SEHNR and CDR2 FQNEAQ (reference sequence). CDR3 size: 12 residues. V was cut by 7 bases and J by 0 bases, with 7 bases left in between. A few counts support this clone. The rearrangement joins TRBV7-9 to TRBJ2-7, with D tentatively TRBD2 (5 bases). This specimen was unsorted PBMCs, taken 0.8 years after starting antiretroviral therapy. This receptor was obtained from a woman aged 18-29 years with HIV. CDR3 in amino acids: CASMGSSYEQYF. Here the CDR3 DNA reads TGTGCCAGCATGGGGAGCTCCTACGAGCAGTACTTC.